This T cell receptor (beta chain) was captured by sequencing in a study of PD-1 blockade in classical Hodgkin lymphoma. General observations from the study: Newly diagnosed patients and complete responders had comparable diversity at baseline.

This clone was picked up one time. The target antigen is unknown. Germline CDR1 is ENHRY and CDR2 is SYGVKD. V was clipped by 9 bases and J by 4 bases, with 15 bases between them. The CDR3 has 13 residues. Regarding time point: cycle 4 day 1 (C4D1), after more than five weeks of nivolumab. All patients experienced relapse after autologous stem cell transplantation, and brentuximab vedotin exposure was variable. Some clones are missing from TCRdb's copy, which holds only in-frame ones; the method was immunoSEQ multiplex PCR. The sample records 20,000 to 25,000 clones, over 70% being singletons. Sequenced here: peripheral blood mononuclear cells (PBMCs), sampled before the fourth cycle of nivolumab. The clonotype comes from a human donor with classical Hodgkin lymphoma. The V gene is TRBV10-3, the J gene TRBJ1-1; maybe TRBD1 (5 bases). CDR3 sequence: CAINPGGSTEAFF. The CDR3 DNA is TGTGCCATTAACCCGGGGGGGAGCACTGAAGCTTTCTTT.